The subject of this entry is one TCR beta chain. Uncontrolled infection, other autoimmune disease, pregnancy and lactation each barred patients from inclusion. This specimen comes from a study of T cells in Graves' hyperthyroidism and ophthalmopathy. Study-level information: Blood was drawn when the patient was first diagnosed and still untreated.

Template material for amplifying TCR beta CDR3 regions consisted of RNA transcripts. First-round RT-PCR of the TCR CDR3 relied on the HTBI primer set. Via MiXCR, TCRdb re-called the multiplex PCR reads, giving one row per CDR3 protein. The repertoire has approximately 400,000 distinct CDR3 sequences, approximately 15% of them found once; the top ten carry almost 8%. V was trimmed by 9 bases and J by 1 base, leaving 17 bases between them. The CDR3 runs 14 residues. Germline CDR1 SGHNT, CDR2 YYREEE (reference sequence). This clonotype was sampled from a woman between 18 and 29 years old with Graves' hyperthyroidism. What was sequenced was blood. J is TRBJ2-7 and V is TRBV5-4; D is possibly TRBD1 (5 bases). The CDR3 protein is CATTPGLYSYEQYF. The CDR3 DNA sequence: TGTGCCACCACACCAGGGCTCTATTCCTACGAGCAGTACTTC.